The 14 T cell receptor beta chains reported below all come from one sample, sequenced in a study of cytomegalovirus exposure and HLA in healthy donors. Vbeta (60) and Jbeta (13) primers were used in the PCR. Using immunoSEQ multiplex PCR, the repertoire was profiled, and TCRdb retains in-frame clones only, with some absent. The sample consists of a few hundred thousand clones, approximately 80% of them appearing once. Sequencing was carried out using PBMCs. The source is a man under 40 in good health and CMV-seronegative.

This chain connects TRBV5-1 to TRBJ1-1, with D perhaps matching TRBD1 (5 bases). Trimming removed 7 bases at V and 1 base at J, with 14 bases between. The CDR3 has 14 residues. From germline, CDR1 is SGHRS and CDR2 YFSETQ. CDR3: CASASGGQNTEAFF. As DNA, the CDR3 is TGCGCCAGCGCGTCCGGGGGTCAGAACACTGAAGCTTTCTTT.

The rearrangement joins TRBV5-8 to TRBJ2-5, with D possibly TRBD1 on 8 matching bases. The ends were cut back, 2 bases at V and 5 bases at J, with 16 bases in the middle. The CDR3 is made up of 15 amino acids. CDR1 and CDR2 from the germline V gene are SGHTS and YDEGEE. The CDR3 here is CASSFGRTGYETQYF. For the CDR3, the DNA is TGTGCCAGCAGCTTCGGGAGGACAGGGTATGAGACCCAGTACTTC. Looking up the rest from reference TRBV5-8 and TRBJ2-5 gives the full variable domain: EAGVTQSPTHLIKTRGQQATLRCSPISGHTSVYWYQQALGLGLQFLLWYDEGEERNRGNFPPRFSGRQFPNYSSELNVNALELEDSALYLCASSFGRTGYETQYFGPGTRLLVL.

The chain is built from TRBV10-3 and TRBJ2-7, with D possibly matching TRBD2 (5 bases). This CDR3 contains 15 residues. V dropped 7 bases and J dropped 6 bases, with 22 bases sitting between them. Per germline, CDR1 ENHRY and CDR2 SYGVKD. Written as DNA, the CDR3 is TGTGCCATCACCACGGGATCGCCGTTCGCGTCCGAGCAGTACTTC. It specifies CAITTGSPFASEQYF.

This sequence joins TRBV19 and TRBJ1-1; perhaps TRBD1 as D (6 bases). V lost 3 bases and J lost 5, with 16 bases in between. CDR1 is LNHDA, CDR2 SQIVND, per germline (reference sequence). This CDR3 has 15 residues. The CDR3 loop is CASSIHRGARTEAFF. In DNA, the CDR3 is TGTGCCAGTAGTATTCATCGGGGGGCGCGAACTGAAGCTTTCTTT.

The chain combines TRBV27 with TRBJ2-2; 8 nucleotides agree with TRBD1. Germline V lookup: CDR1 MNHEY, CDR2 SMNVEV (reference sequence). The length of the CDR3 is 15 residues. V gave up 6 bases and J gave up 1 base; unmatched junction bases: 4. The CDR3 region is CASSSQGENTGELFF. The DNA of the CDR3 is TGTGCCAGCAGCTCACAGGGGGAGAACACCGGGGAGCTGTTTTTT.

The chain joins TRBV11-2 to TRBJ1-3, with D possibly being TRBD1 (6 bases). V was clipped by 0 bases and J by 0 bases, with 15 bases between them. CDR3 length: 18 residues. CDR1 is SGHAT and CDR2 is FQNNGV in the germline V gene. The CDR3 reads CASSLDLEGVGSGNTIYF. DNA of the CDR3: TGTGCCAGCAGCTTAGATCTCGAGGGGGTAGGCTCTGGAAACACCATATATTTT.

The chain couples TRBV6-1 to TRBJ1-5; 7 bases align to TRBD1. The CDR3 covers 15 residues. CDR1 and CDR2 from the germline V gene are MNHNS and SASEGT. Losses at the gene ends were 3 bases for V and 6 bases for J; bases not matched to a gene: 8. The CDR3 region has the DNA TGTGCCAGCAGTGATCGGACAGGCGAGGGTCAGCCCCAGCATTTT. It yields the protein CASSDRTGEGQPQHF.

This chain links TRBV14 with TRBJ2-5, with 8 nucleotides matching TRBD1. The V gene end was trimmed by 4 bases and the J gene end by 6 bases; junction bases not matched to a gene: 7. The CDR3 totals 14 residues. Germline V gene data show CDR1 as SGHDN and CDR2 as FVKESK. CDR3 in amino acids: CASSPGQGRKTQYF. CDR3 DNA sequence: TGTGCCAGCAGCCCCGGACAGGGTCGGAAGACCCAGTACTTC. Full variable domain (rest looked up from reference TRBV14 and TRBJ2-5): EAGVTQFPSHSVIEKGQTVTLRCDPISGHDNLYWYRRVMGKEIKFLLHFVKESKQDESGMPNNRFLAERTGGTYSTLKVQPAELEDSGVYFCASSPGQGRKTQYFGPGTRLLVL.

This clone has only one observation. V usage is TRBV7-9 and J usage is TRBJ1-1; 7 nucleotides match TRBD1. Per the germline V gene, CDR1 is SEHNR and CDR2 is FQNEAQ (reference sequence). V lost 6 bases and J lost 1; bases outside the gene matches: 11. This CDR3 is 16 amino acids long. The CDR3 spells CASRGRDSFTNTEAFF. The CDR3 DNA follows: TGTGCCAGCAGAGGCCGGGACAGCTTTACGAACACTGAAGCTTTCTTT. Supplemented by reference TRBV7-9 and TRBJ1-1, the full variable domain reads DTGVSQNPRHKITKRGQNVTFRCDPISEHNRLYWYRQTLGQGPEFLTYFQNEAQLEKSRLLSDRFSAERPKGSFSTLEIQRTEQGDSAMYLCASRGRDSFTNTEAFFGQGTRLTVV.

J is TRBJ2-7 and V is TRBV5-4, with a weak D call TRBD1 (6 bases). The ends were cut back, 4 bases at V and 3 bases at J, with 8 bases in the middle. This CDR3 contains 12 residues. The germline V gene encodes CDR1 SGHNT and CDR2 YYREEE (reference sequence). CDR3 region: CASSQGGYEQYF. CDR3 DNA: TGTGCCAGCAGCCAAGGGGGCTACGAGCAGTACTTC.

The rearrangement uses TRBV7-9 and TRBJ2-7; D gene uncertain. V gave up 1 base and J gave up 1 base, with 8 bases separating them. This CDR3 contains 14 residues. CDR1 is SEHNR, CDR2 FQNEAQ, per germline (reference sequence). The CDR3 DNA reads as TGTGCCAGCAGCTTAGTAACAGTTTCCTACGAGCAGTACTTC. Translating gives CASSLVTVSYEQYF.

The chain links TRBV7-2 to TRBJ2-7, with 9 bases identical to TRBD2. Losses at the gene ends were 2 bases for V and 2 bases for J; bases not matched to a gene: 4. This CDR3 has 15 residues. Per the germline V gene, CDR1 is SGHTA and CDR2 is FQGNSA. The CDR3 coding sequence is TGTGCCAGCAGCTTAACGGGGACTAGCCCCTACGAGCAGTACTTC. Encoded protein: CASSLTGTSPYEQYF.

V and J are TRBV2 and TRBJ1-1; TRBD1 might be the D (5 bases). The germline V and J ends were trimmed by 6 bases and 0 bases, with 8 bases remaining between them. This CDR3 region has 13 residues. The germline CDR1 and CDR2 sequences are SNHLY and FYNNEI. CDR3: CASRQGMNTEAFF. The CDR3 DNA reads TGTGCCAGCAGGCAGGGCATGAACACTGAAGCTTTCTTT. Complete variable domain (other parts from reference TRBV2 and TRBJ1-1): EPEVTQTPSHQVTQMGQEVILRCVPISNHLYFYWYRQILGQKVEFLVSFYNNEISEKSEIFDDQFSVERPDGSNFTLKIRSTKLEDSAMYFCASRQGMNTEAFFGQGTRLTVV.

This rearrangement joins TRBV4-2 to TRBJ1-1, with a weak D call TRBD1 (5 bases). Trimming pared 0 bases from V and 6 bases from J, leaving 14 bases between. The CDR3 covers 15 residues. Per germline, CDR1 LGHNA and CDR2 YNFKEQ. CDR3 DNA sequence: TGTGCCAGCAGCCAAGACTGGGTCGGAGGGGCTGAAGCTTTCTTT. Its translation is CASSQDWVGGAEAFF.